Shown below are 19 T cell receptor beta chains from a single sample sequenced in a study of regulatory T cells in long-lasting Graves disease. The time point: persistent/refractory GD, antithyroid drugs over 5 years with positive TRAb. The authors made the TCR library using RNA they extracted from PBMCs. Researchers made TCR beta libraries by using iRepertoire HTBI primers and running Arm-PCR on CDR3 regions. TCRdb redid the calling of the multiplex PCR reads with MiXCR, one entry per CDR3 protein. The sample yields 350,000 to 450,000 distinct CDR3 sequences, 21% seen once. Sample: peripheral blood mononuclear cells (PBMCs), taken when the disease was refractory, from a patient treated with antithyroid drugs. These receptors came from a female donor with Graves disease.

This clonotype appeared a few times. The chain joins TRBV4-1 to TRBJ2-5; D possibly corresponds to TRBD1 (6 bases). This CDR3 has 16 amino acids. Trimming stripped 0 bases from V and 1 base from J, with 12 bases between. Germline V gene sequence: CDR1 MGHRA, CDR2 YSYEKL. The CDR3 here is CASSQEGALTQETQYF. CDR3 nucleotide sequence: TGCGCCAGCAGCCAAGAGGGGGCACTGACCCAAGAGACCCAGTACTTC.

The table lists this clonotype with a few counts. This chain's CDR3 is CSARGAAGRYEQYF. The CDR3 bases are TGCAGTGCTAGAGGGGCTGCTGGGCGCTACGAGCAGTACTTC. The chain uses TRBV20-1 and TRBJ2-7; D remains ambiguous. V dropped 1 base and J dropped 3 bases, with 13 bases sitting between them. The CDR3 spans 14 residues. Germline V gives CDR1 DFQATT, CDR2 SNEGSKA (reference sequence).

This chain connects TRBV7-9 to TRBJ1-2; 9 bases match TRBD1. Germline CDR1 is SEHNR and CDR2 is FQNEAQ (reference sequence). This CDR3 has 13 residues. Trimming removed 5 bases from V and 6 bases from J; junction bases left unmatched: 4. The CDR3 DNA reads as TGTGCCAGCAGCCTACAGGGGGCCCATGGCTACACCTTC. Translating gives CASSLQGAHGYTF.

This clonotype was observed at least ten times. The chain employs TRBV20-1 and TRBJ2-5; 10 bases match TRBD1. CDR1 and CDR2 (germline): DFQATT, SNEGSKA (reference sequence). V lost 5 bases to trimming and J lost 3 bases; unmatched junction nucleotides: 9. CDR3 size: 15 residues. CDR3 loop: CSALPIGQGEETQYF. The CDR3 DNA is TGCAGTGCTCTCCCAATAGGACAGGGGGAAGAGACCCAGTACTTC.

The rearrangement joins TRBV11-2 to TRBJ2-1; the D gene is possibly TRBD2 (5 bases). V was shortened by 4 bases and J by 1 base, with 11 bases between the two germline ends. Germline-derived CDR1 and CDR2 are SGHAT and FQNNGV. The CDR3 has 15 residues. The CDR3 sequence: CASSSGLKSYNEQFF. CDR3 coding DNA: TGTGCCAGCAGCTCCGGACTTAAATCCTACAATGAGCAGTTCTTC.

This clonotype was seen ten or more times. This chain joins TRBV5-6 and TRBJ2-1, with TRBD1 matching 7 bases. With 0 bases clipped from V and 4 bases from J, the junction kept 4 bases outside the gene matches. CDR1 and CDR2 (germline): SGHDT, YYEEEE. The CDR3 contains 15 residues. CDR3 coding DNA: TGTGCCAGCAGCTTGGGTGACAGGGCATACAATGAGCAGTTCTTC. It yields the protein CASSLGDRAYNEQFF.

This clonotype was found a few times. This sequence joins TRBV19 and TRBJ1-1; the D gene is possibly TRBD1 (6 bases). Trimming removed 8 bases from V and 4 bases from J, with 17 bases in between. This CDR3 is 14 amino acids long. CDR1 LNHDA and CDR2 SQIVND come from the germline V gene (reference sequence). CDR3 coding DNA: TGTGCCAGTCTTTCGGGGGGAGGGGGCACTGAAGCTTTCTTT. Translated: CASLSGGGGTEAFF.

J is TRBJ1-3 and V is TRBV5-1; D remains ambiguous. Looked up from germline, CDR1 is SGHRS and CDR2 is YFSETQ. The germline V and J ends were trimmed by 3 bases and 4 bases, with 20 bases remaining between them. The CDR3 length is 17 residues. CDR3 DNA sequence: TGCGCCAGCAGCTACTCTGCCCTCTCGGCCGCAGGAAACACCATATATTTT. It translates to CASSYSALSAAGNTIYF.

This clonotype was counted many times. V is TRBV5-6 and J is TRBJ1-1; D is perhaps TRBD1 (6 bases). The CDR3 is 15 amino acids. Germline CDR1 reads SGHDT; CDR2 reads YYEEEE. V lost 0 bases and J 0 bases, leaving 9 bases between the germline ends. CDR3 coding DNA: TGTGCCAGCAGCTTGGCAAGACAGGTGAACACTGAAGCTTTCTTT. It specifies CASSLARQVNTEAFF.

The chain has TRBV19 and TRBJ1-5, with D perhaps TRBD1 (5 bases). The CDR3 loop spans 18 amino acids. Germline V gene sequence: CDR1 LNHDA, CDR2 SQIVND (reference sequence). V was clipped by 5 bases and J by 0 bases, with 20 bases between them. The CDR3 sequence is CASSDQGFGYYSNQPQHF. CDR3 DNA sequence: TGTGCCAGTAGTGATCAGGGATTCGGATATTATAGCAATCAGCCCCAGCATTTT.

The V and J genes are TRBV14 and TRBJ1-2, with TRBD1 matching over 7 bases. The CDR3 has 17 residues. With V trimmed by 5 bases and J by 4 bases, 16 bases remained unmatched. Germline loops: CDR1 SGHDN, CDR2 FVKESK. CDR3 in amino acids: CASSRGTDVLTPYGYTF. Written as DNA, the CDR3 is TGTGCCAGCAGCAGGGGGACAGACGTCCTGACTCCCTATGGCTACACCTTC.

This clonotype has just one count. In nucleotides, the CDR3 is TGTGCCAGCAGCCAAGGGAGGGGAGGGCTGCTACAAGAGACCCAGTACTTC. This sequence encodes CASSQGRGGLLQETQYF. The rearrangement links TRBV4-2 to TRBJ2-5, with 7 bases lining up with TRBD2. Germline V lookup: CDR1 LGHNA, CDR2 YNFKEQ. J lost 2 bases, V lost 1 base, and 10 bases had no gene match. This CDR3 is built from 17 residues.

The J gene is TRBJ1-5, the V gene TRBV10-3; a possible D gene is TRBD1 (5 bases). CDR3 length equals 19 residues. Per the germline V gene, CDR1 is ENHRY and CDR2 is SYGVKD. V lost 3 bases to trimming and J lost 0 bases, with 21 bases between them. The CDR3 nucleotides are TGTGCCATCAGTGATCCCACCTCGGGACGGACCGATAGCAATCAGCCCCAGCATTTT. Translation gives CAISDPTSGRTDSNQPQHF.

The sample holds many counts of this clonotype. The V gene is TRBV6-5, the J gene TRBJ2-7; maybe TRBD2 (5 bases). CDR3 length: 16 residues. Between the trimmed V and J ends, which lost 0 bases and 0 bases, there was a span of 12 bases. Germline V gene data show CDR1 as MNHEY and CDR2 as SVGAGI. CDR3 sequence (DNA): TGTGCCAGCAGTTACTCGAGGACTGGTAGCTCCTACGAGCAGTACTTC. Protein: CASSYSRTGSSYEQYF.

Concerning this clonotype itself: Given the absence of the conserved phenylalanine or tryptophan at the CDR3 end, a read error is likely. The V and J genes are TRBV28 and TRBJ2-5; no definite D call. The V and J ends lost 1 base and 1 base respectively, with 7 bases between them. The CDR3 sequence is 14 residues long. CDR1 and CDR2 (germline): MDHEN, SYDVKM. The chain's CDR3 is CASSLSPGQETQYL. CDR3 nucleotides: TGTGCCAGCAGTTTATCGCCAGGCCAAGAGACCCAGTACCTC.

This clonotype was found many times. The chain uses TRBV11-2 and TRBJ2-5, with 7 nucleotides matching TRBD2. Germline trimming cut 5 bases from V and 3 bases from J; bases unmatched to any gene: 3. Germline CDR1 and CDR2: SGHAT and FQNNGV. The CDR3 runs 13 residues. In DNA form, the CDR3 reads TGTGCCAGCAGCGCAGGACTAGAAGAGACCCAGTACTTC. It yields the protein CASSAGLEETQYF.

Only a few counts were recorded for this clonotype. The genes are TRBV29-1 and TRBJ2-7; TRBD1 or TRBD2 may be the D gene (5 bases each). This CDR3 region has 11 residues. Trimming removed 2 bases from V and 5 bases from J, with 7 bases in between. The germline gives CDR1 SQVTM, CDR2 ANQGSEA. In DNA form, the CDR3 reads TGCAGCGTTGAAAGAGGGGACGAGCAGTACTTC. Its protein product is CSVERGDEQYF.

V is TRBV10-3 and J is TRBJ1-1; 10 bases align to TRBD1. Trimming at V came to 4 bases and at J to 5 bases, leaving 7 bases not matched to a gene. The germline CDR1 and CDR2 sequences are ENHRY and SYGVKD. CDR3 length: 15 amino acids. CDR3 sequence reads: CAISVLGQGTTEAFF. CDR3 DNA: TGTGCCATCAGTGTTCTGGGACAGGGGACGACTGAAGCTTTCTTT.

The rearrangement links TRBV20-1 to TRBJ1-5, with a tentative D call TRBD1 (6 bases). V lost 2 bases and J 1 base, leaving 9 bases between the germline ends. CDR1 DFQATT and CDR2 SNEGSKA come from the germline V gene (reference sequence). The length of the CDR3 is 14 residues. The DNA of the CDR3 is TGCAGTGCTAGACAGGGGATCAGCAATCAGCCCCAGCATTTT. This translates into CSARQGISNQPQHF.